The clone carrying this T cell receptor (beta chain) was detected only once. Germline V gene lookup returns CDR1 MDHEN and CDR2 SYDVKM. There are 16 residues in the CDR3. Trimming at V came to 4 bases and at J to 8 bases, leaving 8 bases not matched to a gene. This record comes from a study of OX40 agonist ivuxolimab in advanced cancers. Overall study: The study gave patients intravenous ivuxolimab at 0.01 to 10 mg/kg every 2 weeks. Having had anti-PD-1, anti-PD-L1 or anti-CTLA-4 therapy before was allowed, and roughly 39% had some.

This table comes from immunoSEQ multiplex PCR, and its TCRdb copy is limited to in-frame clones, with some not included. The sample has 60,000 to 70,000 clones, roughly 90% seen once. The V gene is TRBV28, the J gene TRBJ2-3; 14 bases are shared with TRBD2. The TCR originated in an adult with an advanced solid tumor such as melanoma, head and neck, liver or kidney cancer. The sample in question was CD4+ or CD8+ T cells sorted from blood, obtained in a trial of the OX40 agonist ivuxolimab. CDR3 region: CASSSQGLAGVGTQYF. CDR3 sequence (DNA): TGTGCCAGCAGTTCCCAGGGACTAGCGGGAGTGGGTACGCAGTATTTT.